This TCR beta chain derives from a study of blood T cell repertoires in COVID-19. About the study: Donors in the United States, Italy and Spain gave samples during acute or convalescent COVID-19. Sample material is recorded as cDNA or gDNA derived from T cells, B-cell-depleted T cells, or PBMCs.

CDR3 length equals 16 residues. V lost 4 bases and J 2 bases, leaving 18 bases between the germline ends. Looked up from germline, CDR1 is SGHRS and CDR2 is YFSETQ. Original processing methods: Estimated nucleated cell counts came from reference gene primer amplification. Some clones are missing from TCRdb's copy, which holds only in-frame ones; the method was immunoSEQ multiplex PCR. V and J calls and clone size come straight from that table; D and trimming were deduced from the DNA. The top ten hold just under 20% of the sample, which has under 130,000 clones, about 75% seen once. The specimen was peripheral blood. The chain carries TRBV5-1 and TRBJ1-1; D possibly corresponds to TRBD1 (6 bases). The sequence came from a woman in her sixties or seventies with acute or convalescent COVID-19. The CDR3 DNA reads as TGCGCCAGCAGCGTCACGGTCCGGGGGGCTAACACTGAAGCTTTCTTT. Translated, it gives CASSVTVRGANTEAFF.